The 19 T cell receptor beta chains below were found in one sample sequenced in a study of T cells in localized non-small cell lung cancer. The method was immunoSEQ multiplex PCR; TCRdb's version includes in-frame clones alone and lacks a portion of them. Here the sample spans tens of thousands of clones, about nine tenths being singletons. The sequences come from peripheral blood, collected before any cancer treatment. The receptors were gathered from a man aged 40 to 70 with stage I squamous cell lung carcinoma.

The J gene is TRBJ1-3, the V gene TRBV27; D is uncertain. CDR1 and CDR2 (germline): MNHEY, SMNVEV (reference sequence). The V end lost 1 base, the J end lost 3 bases, and 10 bases lay between the germline ends. This CDR3 contains 15 residues. CDR3 residues: CASSLFSGSGNTIYF. The CDR3 bases are TGTGCCAGCAGTTTATTTTCGGGCAGTGGAAACACCATATATTTT.

The J gene is TRBJ1-2, the V gene TRBV6-1; D gene uncertain. The CDR3 is 13 amino acids. Trimming left V 3 bases short and J 4 bases short, with 9 bases between. CDR1 is MNHNS, CDR2 SASEGT, per germline. DNA for the CDR3: TGTGCCAGCAGTGATGGACCTACCTATGGCTACACCTTC. Protein sequence: CASSDGPTYGYTF.

This chain joins TRBV7-2 and TRBJ1-2, with D maybe TRBD1 (6 bases). This CDR3 contains 17 residues. Germline V CDR1 and CDR2: SGHTA, FQGNSA. The V end was cut by 4 bases, the J end by 4 bases, with 22 bases between. The DNA for the CDR3 is TGTGCCAGCAGCTCCTCCGGGACAACTCTGCCCCTCTATGGCTACACCTTC. Translated, it gives CASSSSGTTLPLYGYTF.

The CDR3 region is CASSQGDRGPPEAFF. In nucleotides, the CDR3 is TGCGCCAGCAGCCAAGGGGACAGGGGGCCTCCTGAAGCTTTCTTT. The rearrangement joins TRBV4-1 to TRBJ1-1; 12 bases match TRBD1. Germline CDR1 MGHRA, CDR2 YSYEKL. With 1 base clipped from V and 6 bases from J, the junction kept 3 bases outside the gene matches. CDR3 length: 15 residues.

The rearrangement links TRBV2 to TRBJ2-7, with a tentative D call TRBD2 (6 bases). Looked up from germline, CDR1 is SNHLY and CDR2 is FYNNEI. The V and J ends lost 6 bases and 4 bases respectively, with 22 bases between them. CDR3 length: 16 amino acids. Written as DNA, the CDR3 is TGTGCCAGCAGCGGCTCCCGGGACTCGATTTTTTACGAGCAGTACTTC. Protein product: CASSGSRDSIFYEQYF.

The rearrangement joins TRBV9 to TRBJ1-1; D uncertain. Trimming removed 3 bases at V and 1 base at J, with 10 bases between. This CDR3 contains 14 residues. Germline CDR1 and CDR2: SGDLS and YYNGEE. The CDR3 spells CASSALEGNTEAFF. The CDR3 region has the DNA TGTGCCAGCAGCGCCCTGGAAGGGAACACTGAAGCTTTCTTT.

V usage is TRBV27 and J usage is TRBJ1-6, with no clear D. V dropped 0 bases and J dropped 6 bases, with 6 bases sitting between them. CDR3 length: 14 residues. CDR1 MNHEY and CDR2 SMNVEV come from the germline V gene (reference sequence). The chain's CDR3 is CASSLSDTNSPLHF. Written as DNA, the CDR3 is TGTGCCAGCAGTTTATCAGACACTAATTCACCCCTCCACTTT.

The chain recombines TRBV19 with TRBJ1-4; D is unclear. Germline CDR1 is LNHDA and CDR2 is SQIVND (reference sequence). The CDR3 extends over 19 amino acids. V dropped 6 bases and J dropped 5 bases, with 28 bases sitting between them. The CDR3 sequence is CASSRSPIGVTTLNEKLFF. The CDR3 bases are TGTGCCAGTAGCCGTAGCCCGATTGGGGTCACGACACTGAATGAAAAACTGTTTTTT.

J is TRBJ2-7 and V is TRBV5-5; a possible D gene is TRBD2 (6 bases). This CDR3 has 11 amino acids. The V gene lost 5 bases and the J gene lost 5 bases, with 8 bases spanning the gap. CDR1 is SGHKS, CDR2 YYEKEE, per germline (reference sequence). CDR3 DNA: TGTGCCAGCAGGGTAGCGGACGAGCAGTACTTC. This encodes CASRVADEQYF.

The rearrangement uses TRBV6-5 and TRBJ2-2, with D perhaps matching TRBD1 or TRBD2 (5 bases each). The CDR3 spans 14 residues. Germline V gene data show CDR1 as MNHEY and CDR2 as SVGAGI. The germline V and J ends were trimmed by 10 bases and 2 bases, with 14 bases remaining between them. The CDR3 DNA reads TGTGCCACCACGACCGGGGCCAACACCGGGGAGCTGTTTTTT. This codes for CATTTGANTGELFF.

The chain has TRBV27 and TRBJ1-1, with 10 positions matching TRBD1. The ends lost 5 bases at V and 3 bases at J; junction bases unmatched: 9. Looked up from germline, CDR1 is MNHEY and CDR2 is SMNVEV (reference sequence). The CDR3 length is 16 residues. CDR3 coding DNA: TGTGCCAGCAGTATGACAGGGGGCCTGGGGGACACTGAAGCTTTCTTT. Its translation: CASSMTGGLGDTEAFF.

V and J are TRBV5-4 and TRBJ2-2, with TRBD1 matching over 7 bases. V was pared by 5 bases and J by 3 bases, with 4 bases of the junction left unmatched. This CDR3 is 14 amino acids long. CDR1 and CDR2 (germline): SGHNT, YYREEE (reference sequence). Here the CDR3 DNA reads TGTGCCAGCAGGGACGACAGGGACACCGGGGAGCTGTTTTTT. This sequence encodes CASRDDRDTGELFF.

The genes are TRBV7-2 and TRBJ1-1; 8 bases fit TRBD1. Germline V CDR1 and CDR2: SGHTA, FQGNSA. The CDR3 is 14 amino acids. J was trimmed by 7 bases and V by 7 bases; bases with no gene match: 11. The CDR3 bases are TGTGCCAGCAACCGACAGGGGCTCAGCGGTGAAGCTTTCTTT. It specifies CASNRQGLSGEAFF.

V usage is TRBV19 and J usage is TRBJ2-1; D remains unclear. Germline CDR1 LNHDA, CDR2 SQIVND (reference sequence). V lost 3 bases, J lost 1 base, and 10 bases lay in between. This CDR3 is 15 amino acids long. The CDR3 nucleotides are TGTGCCAGTAGTATCCCGACTTCGTCCTACAATGAGCAGTTCTTC. Translation: CASSIPTSSYNEQFF. Using reference TRBV19 and TRBJ2-1 for the parts outside the CDR3, the full variable domain is DGGITQSPKYLFRKEGQNVTLSCEQNLNHDAMYWYRQDPGQGLRLIYYSQIVNDFQKGDIAEGYSVSREKKESFPLTVTSAQKNPTAFYLCASSIPTSSYNEQFFGPGTRLTVL.

The J gene is TRBJ1-2, the V gene TRBV9; TRBD1 matches 12 bases. J was trimmed by 6 bases and V by 4 bases; bases with no gene match: 4. Germline V gene data show CDR1 as SGDLS and CDR2 as YYNGEE. CDR3 length: 14 amino acids. CDR3 sequence: CASSPRDRGHGYTF. The DNA of the CDR3 is TGTGCCAGCAGCCCCCGGGACAGGGGGCATGGCTACACCTTC.

V is TRBV7-9 and J is TRBJ2-1; possible D gene TRBD1, 6 bases. The ends were cut back, 2 bases at V and 7 bases at J, with 15 bases in the middle. CDR1 is SEHNR and CDR2 is FQNEAQ in the germline V gene (reference sequence). CDR3 length: 15 amino acids. CDR3 loop: CASSLRDTTGNEQFF. CDR3 sequence (DNA): TGTGCCAGCAGCTTACGGGACACCACCGGGAATGAGCAGTTCTTC.

This chain joins TRBV9 and TRBJ2-3; D remains unclear. Germline CDR1 is SGDLS and CDR2 is YYNGEE. The ends were cut back, 7 bases at V and 5 bases at J, with 2 bases in the middle. CDR3 size: 9 residues. As DNA, the CDR3 is TGTGCCAGCGGAGATACGCAGTATTTT. Amino acid sequence: CASGDTQYF.

The chain is built from TRBV5-1 and TRBJ2-7; 9 bases fit TRBD1. Trimming took 4 bases from V and 0 from J; bases not matched to a gene: 8. Germline V lookup: CDR1 SGHRS, CDR2 YFSETQ. The CDR3 is 16 amino acids. For the CDR3, the DNA is TGCGCCAGCAGCCTTACCGGACAGGGGAGCTCCTACGAGCAGTACTTC. Translation: CASSLTGQGSSYEQYF.

Comment on this clone: This CDR3 is also generated by other DNA sequences in the sample. J is TRBJ2-3 and V is TRBV7-9; 10 bases match TRBD1. Trimming cost V 3 bases and J 3 bases; bases outside gene matches: 0. Germline CDR1 SEHNR, CDR2 FQNEAQ (reference sequence). The CDR3 consists of 14 residues. In nucleotides, the CDR3 is TGTGCCAGCAGCTTGGACAGGGGGACAGATACGCAGTATTTT. It is translated as CASSLDRGTDTQYF.